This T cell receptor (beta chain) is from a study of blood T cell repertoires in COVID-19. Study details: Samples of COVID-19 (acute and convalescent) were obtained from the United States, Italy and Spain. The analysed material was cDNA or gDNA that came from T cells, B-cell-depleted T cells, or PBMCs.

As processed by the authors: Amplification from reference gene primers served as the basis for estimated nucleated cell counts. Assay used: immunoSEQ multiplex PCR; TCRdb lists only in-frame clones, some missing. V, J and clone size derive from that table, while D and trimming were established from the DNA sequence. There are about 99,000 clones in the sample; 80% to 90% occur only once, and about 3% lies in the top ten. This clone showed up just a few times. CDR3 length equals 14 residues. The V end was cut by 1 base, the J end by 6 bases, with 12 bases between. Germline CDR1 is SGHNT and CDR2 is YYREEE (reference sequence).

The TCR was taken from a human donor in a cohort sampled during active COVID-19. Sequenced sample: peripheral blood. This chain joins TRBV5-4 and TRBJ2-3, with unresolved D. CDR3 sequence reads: CASSLTVNGDTQYF. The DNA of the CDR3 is TGTGCCAGCAGCTTGACAGTTAATGGGGATACGCAGTATTTT.